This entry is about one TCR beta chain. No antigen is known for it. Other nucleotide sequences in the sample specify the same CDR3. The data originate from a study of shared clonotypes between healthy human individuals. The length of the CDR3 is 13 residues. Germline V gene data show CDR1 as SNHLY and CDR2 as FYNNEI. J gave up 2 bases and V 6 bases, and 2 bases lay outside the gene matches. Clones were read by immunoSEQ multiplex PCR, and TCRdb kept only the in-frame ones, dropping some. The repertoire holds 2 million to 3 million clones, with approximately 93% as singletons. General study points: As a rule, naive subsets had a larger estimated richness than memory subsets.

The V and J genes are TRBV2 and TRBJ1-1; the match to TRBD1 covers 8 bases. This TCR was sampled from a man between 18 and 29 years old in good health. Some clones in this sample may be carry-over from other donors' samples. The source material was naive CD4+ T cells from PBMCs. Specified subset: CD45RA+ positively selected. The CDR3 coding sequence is TGTGCCAGCAGGGGACAGGCTAACACTGAAGCTTTCTTT. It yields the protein CASRGQANTEAFF.